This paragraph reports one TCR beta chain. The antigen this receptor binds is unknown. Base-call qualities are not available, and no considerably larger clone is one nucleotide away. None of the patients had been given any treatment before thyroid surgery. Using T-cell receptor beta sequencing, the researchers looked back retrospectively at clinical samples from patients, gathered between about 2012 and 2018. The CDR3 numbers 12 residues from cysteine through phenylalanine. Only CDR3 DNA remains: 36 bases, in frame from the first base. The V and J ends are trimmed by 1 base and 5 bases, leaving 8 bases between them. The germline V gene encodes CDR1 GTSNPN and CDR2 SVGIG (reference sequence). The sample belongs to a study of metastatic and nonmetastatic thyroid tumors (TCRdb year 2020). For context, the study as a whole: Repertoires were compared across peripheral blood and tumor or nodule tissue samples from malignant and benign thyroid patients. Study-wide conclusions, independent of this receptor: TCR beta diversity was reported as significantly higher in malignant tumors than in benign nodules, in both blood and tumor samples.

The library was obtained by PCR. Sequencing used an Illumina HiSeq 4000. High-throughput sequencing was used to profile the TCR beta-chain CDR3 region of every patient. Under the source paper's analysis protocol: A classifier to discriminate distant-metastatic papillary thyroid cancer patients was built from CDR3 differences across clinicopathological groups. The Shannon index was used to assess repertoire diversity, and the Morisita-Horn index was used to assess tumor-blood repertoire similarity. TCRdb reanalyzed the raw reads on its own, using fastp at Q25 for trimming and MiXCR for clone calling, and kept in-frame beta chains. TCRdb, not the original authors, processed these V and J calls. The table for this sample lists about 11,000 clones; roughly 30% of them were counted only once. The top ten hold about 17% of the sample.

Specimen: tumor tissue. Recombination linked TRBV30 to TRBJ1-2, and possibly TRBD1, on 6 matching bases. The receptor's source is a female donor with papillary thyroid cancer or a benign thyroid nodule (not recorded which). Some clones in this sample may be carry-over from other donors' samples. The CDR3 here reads CAWSGQDYGYTF. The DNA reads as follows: TGTGCCTGGAGTGGACAGGATTATGGCTACACCTTC.